This record concerns one TCR beta chain sequence. Only one count was recorded for this clone. It has no known antigen specificity. Base-call qualities are not available, and no considerably larger clone is one nucleotide away. The junction carries 18 bases between V and J, which are trimmed by 7 bases and 8 bases respectively. Measured from the cysteine to the phenylalanine, the CDR3 is 13 residues long. CDR3 DNA is the only sequence kept; it has 39 bases, read in frame from the first base. As encoded in the germline V gene, CDR1 is SGHRS while CDR2 is YFSETQ. The data belong to a study of cytomegalovirus exposure and HLA in healthy donors (dated by TCRdb to the late 2010s). For the wider study: An earlier analysis of fewer than 750 of the donors reported 250 to 350 Gb of sequence data and 90 million to 120 million unique TCR beta sequences obtained from some 200 million T cells. An early release covering some 640 HLA-typed donors comprised about 300 gigabases of sequencing data and roughly 86 million unique TCR sequences. Among the roughly 380 genotyped donors, approximately 77% belonged to the genetic ancestry cluster associated with self-reported Caucasian donors. The study aimed to test whether signatures of past pathogen exposure could be identified by cataloging public T cell receptors. The study used immunosequencing to profile the T cell repertoires of 666 subjects and linked those repertoires to cytomegalovirus serostatus. A separate validation cohort of approximately 120 different subjects was used in addition to the approximately 640-subject first cohort. The study combined high-throughput TCR immunosequencing, statistical association of individual TCRs with disease status, and machine learning to predict cytomegalovirus infection status. To study patterns of TCR occurrence, a later analysis re-analyzed previously published TCR beta repertoires from 666 donors and added high-resolution HLA genotyping. Rather than using new phenotypic data, the later analysis identified candidate immune exposures from TCR beta sequences and from how often those sequences occurred across donors. In an earlier analysis of around 540 of the donors, high-throughput TCR beta sequencing was used to judge whether each TCR beta V gene segment behaved as functional or pseudogenic. Alongside the repertoire data, information on donor age, sex, ethnicity and CMV serostatus was compiled. Genome-wide SNP genotypes for about 65% of the 666 donors were used in a later genetic analysis, which treated that subset as a discovery cohort. All discovery cohort repertoires had been generated using a single sequencing platform. Class I and class II HLA loci were covered by the typing at four-digit resolution. The number of typed donors differed by locus: about 629-640 for A, B, C, DRB1 and DQB1; 500 to 550 for DQA1; some 610 for DPA1; and roughly 490 for DPB1. Because of strong linkage in the cohort, four or five DR-DQ haplotypes were treated as single units for association and clustering. Among about 390 genotyped donors of the cohort, an average of around 240,000 unique TCR beta nucleotide sequences were sequenced per donor, roughly a sixth of them non-productive. Summary of the overall study and its limitations: An earlier analysis of around 500 of the donors showed that most TCR beta V segments appeared in productive rearrangements either about 90% or about 30% of the time, which broadly matched IMGT annotations. In a later analysis, several top co-occurrence clusters were reported to appear linked to parvovirus B19, influenza, CMV and Epstein-Barr virus. A later analysis found that most CMV-associated TCR beta chains appeared HLA-restricted, with HLA associations seemingly driven largely by CMV exposure. Some IMGT-functional V segments, including TRBV6-2 and TRBV6-3, could not be distinguished by the 87-base-pair reads and were therefore excluded. While some public TCRs were present in many individuals, most TCR sequences turned up only very rarely across donors. In a later genetic analysis, fewer N-insertions in productive TCRs were reported among donors in an Asian-associated ancestry cluster than the roughly 700-donor mean. When HLA alleles, especially DR and DQ, strongly co-occurred, attributing TCR associations to individual alleles was difficult. Only TCR beta chains were sequenced in this cohort, and the absence of alpha or paired-chain data limited detectable features. In a later analysis, TCR association rates were found to vary across HLA loci, with the most associated TCRs seen for DRB1 alleles and the fewest for HLA-C alleles. A further reported finding was that TCR beta sequences accurately predicted the HLA-A and HLA-B alleles for most subjects in the first cohort. In both the original and validation cohorts, the classifier was reported to diagnose cytomegalovirus status with high specificity and sensitivity. HLA typing was unavailable for some donors at each locus, so association tests used only the typed subset. A few of the identified cytomegalovirus-associated TCR beta chains were confirmed in vitro to be specific for cytomegalovirus antigens. Because counts were too low, seventeen rarely observed V segments, including chromosome 9 orphons, were excluded from the earlier analysis of some 590 of the donors. It was suggested by the authors that the approach could potentially be generalized to other disease states and immunological phenotypes. At a false discovery rate of 0.05, a later analysis linked about 16,000 TCR beta sequences to specific HLA alleles. For the cohort, immune exposure information was limited to CMV serostatus. Presence/absence analyses assumed roughly uniform sequencing depth across donors, an assumption that may not hold. In a later genetic analysis, a missense DCLRE1C variant was associated with V-gene and J-gene trimming of TCR beta chains, and the association was replicated in an independent cohort. Correlated functional status among segregating V segments might be attributable to linkage disequilibrium, but an unknown experimental factor could not be ruled out. The study gave a list of about 150 TCR beta chains associated with cytomegalovirus. Compared with equally common non-associated chains, HLA-associated TCR beta chains in a later analysis were more clonally expanded and had lower generation probabilities. A cluster of highly shared sequence variants was judged likely to be a technical artifact of the sequencing pipeline.

The cohort consisted of fewer than 700 healthy bone marrow donors. At the time of sampling, all cohort members were nominally healthy, though unrecorded immune exposures were likely present. The donor tested CMV seronegative and was one of the 352 seronegative cohort members. Each donor provided a peripheral blood sample, and peripheral blood mononuclear cells were used for TCR beta sequencing. The Qiagen DNeasy Blood Extraction Kit was used to extract genomic DNA from the blood cell samples. Library creation used the immunoSEQ multiplex PCR assay. For the multiplex PCR, a mixture combining 60 forward primers for TCR Vbeta segments and 13 reverse primers for TCR Jbeta segments was used. A multiplex PCR assay on genomic DNA amplified the CDR3 region of rearranged TCR beta genes. The amplified TCR beta libraries were sequenced on the Illumina HiSeq System as 87-base-pair reads. On the study's bioinformatics: Across the 600 to 700 repertoires, a later analysis counted some 80 million unique TCR beta chains, roughly 11 million of which were shared by at least two donors. Raw reads were error-corrected and collapsed into unique sequences by a nearest-neighbor algorithm in which closely related sequences were merged to remove PCR and sequencing errors. V, D and J gene segments were assigned by aligning CDR3 sequences to IMGT reference sequences. For a sequence to be retained, a match of at least six nucleotides was required to both a V gene segment and a J gene segment. A rearrangement was called productive if the CDR3 had no stop codons and remained in frame with V and J, and every other rearrangement was called non-productive. CDR3 was defined by IMGT convention, running from the second conserved V-encoded cysteine to the conserved J-encoded phenylalanine. The earlier analysis of approximately 500 of the donors excluded sequences that lacked an unambiguous match to a single V gene segment. In an earlier analysis of some 590 of the donors, a V segment was called functional when productive rearrangements were above 56.7%, and segregating when the standard deviation between donors exceeded 5%. A statistical classification framework was built to diagnose cytomegalovirus status from the catalog of TCR beta chain sequences. A later analysis assigned V and J genes by comparing TCR nucleotide sequences with IMGT/GENE-DB human TR gene sequences. The TCRdist pipeline was used in a later analysis to assign CDR3 sequences and most-parsimonious VDJ recombination scenarios. A later analysis defined each TCR beta chain by its CDR3 amino acid sequence plus V-gene family, and excluded reads lacking a unique V-gene family. To address suspected cross-contamination and a sequencing artifact, a later analysis removed a few hundred highly shared, low-generation-probability nucleotide sequences. In a later analysis, a clonal expansion index for each public chain was calculated from normalized within-repertoire ranks of inferred template counts. In a later analysis, generation probabilities were computed with a VDJ recombination model fitted to out-of-frame rearrangements, and the resulting probabilities were checked against IGoR. In a later analysis, hypergeometric tests were used to score TCR-TCR, TCR-HLA and TCR-CMV co-occurrence, with a repertoire-size bias correction applied to TCR pairs. In a later analysis, false discovery rates were estimated by permuting HLA or CMV assignments 20 times. In a later analysis, co-occurring TCRs were grouped using DBSCAN, with TCRdist sequence similarity added in when clustering inside HLA-allele-positive subsets. Repertoires with fewer than 30,000 or more than 120,000 public chains, plus five repertoires with anomalous nucleotide sharing, were excluded from co-occurrence clustering. Drawn from immuneACCESS, this table holds only the in-frame rearrangements with V and J called that TCRdb kept. Clones are partly lost; checked studies trace under half to an unresolved V gene and leave the rest unexplained. Clone size and V and J calls were adopted from that table, with D and trimming inferred from the DNA. This sample comprises some 130,000 clones, just under 80% of them detected only once. The ten largest clones capture approximately 1.7% of the sample.

The chain uses TRBV5-1 and TRBJ1-1, with the D gene call left open. Sequencing input: PBMCs. The TCR was taken from a woman aged 40 to 50 in good health and CMV-seronegative. CDR3 sequence: CASGRAGRNEAFF. The DNA reads as follows: TGCGCCAGCGGCCGGGCGGGCAGGAACGAAGCTTTCTTT.